The 30 T cell receptor beta chains reported below all come from one sample, sequenced in a study of T cells after yellow fever vaccination. Each CDR3 protein gets one entry after TCRdb re-called the 5' RACE reads with MiXCR. The table shows a few hundred thousand distinct CDR3 sequences, with 6.9% occurring only once. The sample consisted of CD4+ T cells sorted from PBMCs, taken 15 days after the yellow fever booster vaccination. These TCRs come from a man aged 25 to 40 who received the YFV17D yellow fever vaccine.

The chain employs TRBV7-2 and TRBJ2-5; perhaps TRBD2 as D (5 bases). Germline V gene lookup returns CDR1 SGHTA and CDR2 FQGNSA. The CDR3 has 14 residues. V dropped 4 bases and J dropped 9 bases, with 18 bases sitting between them. DNA for the CDR3: TGTGCCAGCAGCTCGGACTTGGCTGGGGTCTCCCAGTACTTC. As protein: CASSSDLAGVSQYF.

This clonotype has just a few counts. The chain combines TRBV30 with TRBJ1-1; 8 nucleotides align to TRBD1. J lost 9 bases, V lost 7 bases, and 31 bases had no gene match. This CDR3 comprises 19 residues. CDR1 GTSNPN and CDR2 SVGIG come from the germline V gene (reference sequence). The CDR3 DNA is TGTGCCTTGCTCGTGACTGCTCTCCGGGACAGGCTACCGCGGGTGAAAGCTTTCTTT. Amino acids: CALLVTALRDRLPRVKAFF.

This clonotype was picked up a small number of times. The gene calls are TRBV19 and TRBJ2-1, with D perhaps TRBD1 (6 bases). Deletions cut 8 bases from V and 4 bases from J, with 9 bases between. CDR1 and CDR2 from the germline V gene are LNHDA and SQIVND (reference sequence). This CDR3 is built from 12 residues. The chain's CDR3 is CASQGGYNEQFF. Here the CDR3 DNA reads TGTGCCAGTCAAGGGGGTTACAATGAGCAGTTCTTC.

This clonotype has ten or more counts. The V gene is TRBV29-1, the J gene TRBJ2-4; 9 bases align to TRBD1. This CDR3 is built from 11 residues. Germline CDR1 is SQVTM and CDR2 is ANQGSEA. Trimming removed 7 bases from V and 8 bases from J; junction bases left unmatched: 3. The CDR3 here is CSARDRDIQYF. For the CDR3, the DNA is TGCAGCGCCCGGGACAGGGACATTCAGTACTTC.

A few counts support this clonotype. This chain uses TRBV20-1 with TRBJ2-1; 7 bases agree with TRBD2. The CDR3 loop spans 14 amino acids. Germline V CDR1 and CDR2: DFQATT, SNEGSKA (reference sequence). V shed 5 bases and J 2 bases; nucleotides not matched to a gene: 6. The CDR3 DNA reads TGCAGTGCTTGTAGCGGGCTAACCTACAATGAGCAGTTCTTC. Translation gives CSACSGLTYNEQFF.

This clonotype occurred a few times. The CDR3 DNA follows: TGTGCCAGCTTATCGGGACTAGCGGCTAATGAGCAGTTCTTC. The encoded protein is CASLSGLAANEQFF. The rearrangement joins TRBV28 to TRBJ2-1, with TRBD2 matching 11 bases. CDR1 is MDHEN, CDR2 SYDVKM, per germline. Trimming at V came to 8 bases and at J to 7 bases, leaving 7 bases not matched to a gene. The CDR3 length is 14 residues. The whole variable domain, remainder taken from reference TRBV28 and TRBJ2-1, is DVKVTQSSRYLVKRTGEKVFLECVQDMDHENMFWYRQDPGLGLRLIYFSYDVKMKEKGDIPEGYSVSREKKERFSLILESASTNQTSMYLCASLSGLAANEQFFGPGTRLTVL.

This clonotype was observed a single time. A much larger clone differs from this one at a single base, so this may be a read error. V usage is TRBV20-1 and J usage is TRBJ2-1, with TRBD2 matching 16 bases. The CDR3 contains 16 residues. The germline V gene has CDR1 DFQATT and CDR2 SNEGSKA (reference sequence). The CDR3 DNA follows: TGCTGTGCTATGGGGACTAGCGGGAGGGCCCGATATGAGCAGTTCTTC. Translating gives CCAMGTSGRARYEQFF.

This clonotype was seen only a few times. The chain has TRBV2 and TRBJ1-2, with TRBD1 matching 8 bases. CDR1 is SNHLY, CDR2 FYNNEI, per germline. The CDR3 extends over 15 amino acids. J gave up 6 bases and V 2 bases, and 8 bases lay outside the gene matches. The CDR3 nucleotides read TGTGCCAGCAGTGAAATGGGCAGGGGGCAGAATGGCTACACCTTC. Translating it yields CASSEMGRGQNGYTF.

This clonotype turned up a few times. The chain recombines TRBV5-1 with TRBJ2-3; 7 bases map to TRBD1. This CDR3 is 16 amino acids long. CDR1 is SGHRS and CDR2 is YFSETQ in the germline V gene. The V gene end was trimmed by 7 bases and the J gene end by 0 bases; junction bases not matched to a gene: 11. CDR3 amino acids: CASGGQSTLSTDTQYF. CDR3 coding DNA: TGCGCCAGCGGGGGACAGAGCACACTTAGCACAGATACGCAGTATTTT. Variable domain in full (rest from reference TRBV5-1 and TRBJ2-3): KAGVTQTPRYLIKTRGQQVTLSCSPISGHRSVSWYQQTPGQGLQFLFEYFSETQRNKGNFPGRFSGRQFSNSRSEMNVSTLELGDSALYLCASGGQSTLSTDTQYFGPGTRLTVL.

The table lists this clonotype with a few counts. V is TRBV23-1 and J is TRBJ2-1; D gene ambiguous. TRBV23-1 is known as an ORF, though its function is uncertain. The CDR3 consists of 15 residues. Trimming removed 0 bases from V and 9 bases from J, with 15 bases in between. The CDR3 DNA is TGCGCCAGCAGTCAATCCTACTCGTTCCCCACTGAGCAGTTCTTC. Protein product: CASSQSYSFPTEQFF.

Ten or more counts support this clonotype. At one end, the junction sequence differs from germline, possibly due to a read error. The CDR3 sequence is CSARDRGEAQYF. The CDR3 coding sequence is TGCAGTGCTAGAGATAGGGGAGAGGCCCAGTACTTC. The chain has TRBV20-1 and TRBJ2-5; D possibly matches TRBD1 or TRBD2 (5 bases each). The CDR3 totals 12 residues. The germline gives CDR1 DFQATT, CDR2 SNEGSKA (reference sequence).

This clonotype was seen a few times. J is TRBJ2-3 and V is TRBV10-2, with D uncertain. V was cut by 10 bases and J by 0 bases, with 17 bases left in between. The V gene's germline CDR1 is WSHSY and CDR2 SAAADI. The CDR3 totals 15 residues. This CDR3 is CATQFGRLSTDTQYF. The CDR3 DNA reads as TGCGCCACCCAATTCGGGCGGCTGAGCACAGATACGCAGTATTTT.

The rearrangement joins TRBV7-6 to TRBJ2-3, with D tentatively TRBD2 (6 bases). The CDR3 is made up of 15 amino acids. The V end lost 0 bases, the J end lost 6 bases, and 13 bases lay between the germline ends. The germline V gene has CDR1 SGHVS and CDR2 FNYEAQ. The chain's CDR3 is CASSLAETSRDTQYF. The CDR3 nucleotides are TGTGCCAGCAGCTTAGCCGAGACTAGTCGCGATACGCAGTATTTT. Variable domain in full (rest from reference TRBV7-6 and TRBJ2-3): GAGVSQSPRYKVTKRGQDVALRCDPISGHVSLYWYRQALGQGPEFLTYFNYEAQQDKSGLPNDRFSAERPEGSISTLTIQRTEQRDSAMYRCASSLAETSRDTQYFGPGTRLTVL.

This clonotype was found many times. This CDR3 is CASSQRTSGYNEQFF. The DNA of the CDR3 is TGTGCCAGCAGCCAAAGGACTAGCGGGTACAATGAGCAGTTCTTC. V usage is TRBV4-2 and J usage is TRBJ2-1, with TRBD2 matching over 11 bases. The CDR3 runs 15 residues. Germline V gives CDR1 LGHNA, CDR2 YNFKEQ. The V gene end was trimmed by 2 bases and the J gene end by 4 bases; junction bases not matched to a gene: 1.

This clonotype appeared a few times. The rearrangement uses TRBV20-1 and TRBJ1-2; D might be TRBD1 (6 bases). There are 13 residues in the CDR3. CDR1 is DFQATT and CDR2 is SNEGSKA in the germline V gene (reference sequence). Trimming pared 6 bases from V and 5 bases from J, leaving 16 bases between. The CDR3 coding sequence is TGCAGTGCCGCGGCGCAGGGGAGGTATGGCTACACCTTC. Translated, it gives CSAAAQGRYGYTF.

This clonotype was recorded many times. This rearrangement joins TRBV20-1 to TRBJ1-1, with 7 bases aligning to TRBD1. Germline CDR1 and CDR2: DFQATT and SNEGSKA (reference sequence). CDR3 length equals 14 residues. V lost 6 bases to trimming and J lost 0 bases; unmatched junction nucleotides: 7. CDR3 sequence (DNA): TGCAGTGCAAAGGGACAGCCGGTGAACACTGAAGCTTTCTTT. Translated: CSAKGQPVNTEAFF.

The sample holds a few counts of this clonotype. The V call is TRBV3-1, the J call TRBJ2-1; D may match TRBD1 or TRBD2 (6 bases each). V lost 2 bases, J lost 11 bases, and 10 bases lay in between. The CDR3 has 12 residues. Germline V gives CDR1 LGHDT, CDR2 YNNKEL (reference sequence). CDR3 in amino acids: CASSQNRGQQFF. In DNA form, the CDR3 reads TGTGCCAGCAGCCAAAACCGGGGGCAGCAGTTCTTC.

The rearrangement links TRBV10-3 to TRBJ2-1, with TRBD2 matching 11 bases. This CDR3 contains 15 residues. Looked up from germline, CDR1 is ENHRY and CDR2 is SYGVKD. The junction had 6 bases not matched to a gene; V was cut back by 5 bases and J by 6 bases. CDR3 bases: TGTGCCATCAGTATAGCGGGAGGGCCAGGCAATGAGCAGTTCTTC. Its translation: CAISIAGGPGNEQFF.

At least ten counts were recorded for this clonotype. V and J are TRBV5-1 and TRBJ2-7; no definite D call. Trimming pared 0 bases from V and 6 bases from J, leaving 10 bases between. The CDR3 runs 13 residues. Looked up from germline, CDR1 is SGHRS and CDR2 is YFSETQ. CDR3 sequence (DNA): TGCGCCAGCAGCTTGGAGGCGGACCGCGAGCAGTACTTC. It is translated as CASSLEADREQYF. Full variable domain (missing parts from reference TRBV5-1 and TRBJ2-7): KAGVTQTPRYLIKTRGQQVTLSCSPISGHRSVSWYQQTPGQGLQFLFEYFSETQRNKGNFPGRFSGRQFSNSRSEMNVSTLELGDSALYLCASSLEADREQYFGPGTRLTVT.

Ten or more counts support this clonotype. The V call is TRBV10-1, the J call TRBJ2-1, with D tentatively TRBD1 (7 bases). CDR3 length equals 16 residues. Germline values: CDR1 WNHNN, CDR2 SYGVQD (reference sequence). The V end lost 3 bases, the J end lost 7 bases, and 19 bases lay between the germline ends. CDR3 sequence: CASSDGRGGRGNEQFF. CDR3 DNA: TGCGCCAGCAGTGATGGTCGAGGGGGCCGGGGGAATGAGCAGTTCTTC.

This clonotype has at least ten counts. The chain combines TRBV6-2 or TRBV6-3 with TRBJ2-3, with 7 bases matching TRBD2. Trimming removed 2 bases from V and 6 bases from J; junction bases left unmatched: 11. This CDR3 contains 16 residues. Germline values: CDR1 MNHEY, CDR2 SVGEGT. The CDR3 bases are TGTGCCAGCAGTTACGGAGCGGGGCCCGTACGGGATACGCAGTATTTT. Protein: CASSYGAGPVRDTQYF.

The table lists this clonotype with many counts. This chain links TRBV5-1 with TRBJ2-7, with 9 bases matching TRBD1. Germline CDR1 SGHRS, CDR2 YFSETQ. The V segment lost 3 bases and the J segment 5 bases; nucleotides outside the gene matches: 6. This CDR3 is built from 14 residues. CDR3 residues: CASSSPGTGNEQYF. For the CDR3, the DNA is TGCGCCAGCAGCTCGCCCGGGACAGGGAACGAGCAGTACTTC.

The rearrangement joins TRBV6-1 to TRBJ1-5; maybe TRBD1 (5 bases). In germline, CDR1 is MNHNS, CDR2 SASEGT. The CDR3 covers 15 residues. Trimming cost V 7 bases and J 0 bases, with 13 bases left between them. The CDR3 reads CASTVGGDSNQPQHF. CDR3 coding DNA: TGTGCCAGCACTGTGGGGGGTGATAGCAATCAGCCCCAGCATTTT.

This clonotype has only a few counts. The CDR3 region has the DNA TGTGCCAGCAGTGTCTCGACAGGGGCCGGGGAGCTGTTTTTT. Its protein product is CASSVSTGAGELFF. V usage is TRBV2 and J usage is TRBJ2-2, with 8 nucleotides matching TRBD1. The CDR3 is made up of 14 amino acids. Germline trimming cut 4 bases from V and 6 bases from J; bases unmatched to any gene: 4. Germline V CDR1 and CDR2: SNHLY, FYNNEI.

This clonotype was picked up many times. The chain combines TRBV20-1 with TRBJ1-1, with a tentative D call TRBD1 (5 bases). The CDR3 has 14 amino acids. Trimming shortened V by 0 bases and J by 5 bases, and 13 bases separated the two germline ends. Germline V gene sequence: CDR1 DFQATT, CDR2 SNEGSKA (reference sequence). The DNA for the CDR3 is TGCAGTGCTAGAGACGGAGCCCGGGGGACTGAAGCTTTCTTT. Translation gives CSARDGARGTEAFF.

This clonotype was detected many times. The CDR3 region is CASSLEGRGHYGYTF. The CDR3 DNA follows: TGTGCCAGCAGCTTGGAGGGACGAGGACACTATGGCTACACCTTC. The V and J genes are TRBV5-6 and TRBJ1-2, with a tentative D call TRBD1 (5 bases). Trimming stripped 0 bases from V and 3 bases from J, with 12 bases between. CDR1 is SGHDT and CDR2 is YYEEEE in the germline V gene. This CDR3 region has 15 residues. The complete variable domain, with remaining parts taken from reference TRBV5-6 and TRBJ1-2, reads DAGVTQSPTHLIKTRGQQVTLRCSPKSGHDTVSWYQQALGQGPQFIFQYYEEEERQRGNFPDRFSGHQFPNYSSELNVNALLLGDSALYLCASSLEGRGHYGYTFGSGTRLTVV.

A few counts support this clonotype. The gene calls are TRBV19 and TRBJ1-5; no clear D gene. V was clipped by 3 bases and J by 2 bases, with 11 bases between them. Germline V gene data show CDR1 as LNHDA and CDR2 as SQIVND (reference sequence). This CDR3 is built from 15 residues. CDR3 sequence (DNA): TGTGCCAGTAGTATCACGGGCTTTGGCAATCAGCCCCAGCATTTT. It yields the protein CASSITGFGNQPQHF.

This clonotype was observed at least ten times. This chain links TRBV15 with TRBJ2-7; tentatively, D is TRBD1 or TRBD2 (5 bases each). Germline V lookup: CDR1 LNHNV, CDR2 YYDKDF (reference sequence). The length of the CDR3 is 15 residues. With 1 base removed from V and 2 bases from J, the gap between germline ends came to 12 bases. CDR3: CATSRVGMGPYEQYF. The CDR3 nucleotides read TGTGCCACCAGCAGAGTCGGGATGGGGCCCTACGAGCAGTACTTC.

In its sample, this clonotype was seen many times. V and J are TRBV20-1 and TRBJ2-7; 9 positions agree with TRBD2. V was pared by 3 bases and J by 6 bases, with 6 bases of the junction left unmatched. Germline CDR1 is DFQATT and CDR2 is SNEGSKA (reference sequence). The CDR3 covers 13 residues. CDR3 amino acids: CSASPSGTGEQYF. Written as DNA, the CDR3 is TGCAGTGCTAGCCCTAGCGGGACGGGCGAGCAGTACTTC.

The rearrangement uses TRBV11-3 and TRBJ2-2; no clear D gene. The CDR3 is 13 residues long. The V end lost 5 bases, the J end lost 6 bases, and 10 bases lay between the germline ends. Germline assignment: CDR1 SGHNT and CDR2 YENEEA. For the CDR3, the DNA is TGTGCCAGCAGCGATGGACCCGCCGGGGAGCTGTTTTTT. This gives the protein CASSDGPAGELFF.